This TCR beta chain was captured in a study of T cell responses to AZD1222 COVID-19 vaccine. Remarks on this clone: The antigen is unknown.

Assay: immunoSEQ multiplex PCR; the TCRdb copy retains only in-frame clones and omits some. The repertoire has approximately 99,000 clones, approximately 89% of them found once; the top ten carry about 3%. General observations from the study: Regions 160-218 and 743-854 dominated among vaccine-associated CD4 TCRs spanning spike. White British ancestry dominated among donors, who included more females, and clonal diversity was possibly underestimated.

CDR1 is SGHRS, CDR2 YFSETQ, per germline. The CDR3 length is 14 residues. Trimming removed 2 bases from V and 3 bases from J, with 12 bases in between. This clonotype was sampled from an adult in good health. This material consisted of peripheral blood, taken on day 0 of MenACWY control vaccination. The V and J genes are TRBV5-1 and TRBJ2-7; either TRBD1 or TRBD2 may fit D (5 bases each). The DNA for the CDR3 is TGCGCCAGCAGCTTCCGGGACGACAACTACGAGCAGTACTTC. This codes for CASSFRDDNYEQYF.